The source of this TCR beta chain is a study of shared clonotypes between healthy human individuals. Study as a whole: Used for every donor were three CD4 naive, three CD4 memory, two CD8 naive and one CD8 memory plate. Study-level results: Deeper or shallower sequencing was expected to change how clonotypes are shared among donors.

V shed 0 bases and J shed 4 bases, with 12 bases lying between them. The CDR3 spans 15 residues. Germline V lookup: CDR1 MNHNY, CDR2 SVGAGI (reference sequence). Study donors comprised healthy, HIV-negative adults devoid of recent acute infection or vaccination. In its sample, this clone was seen once. Its antigen is not identified. The method was immunoSEQ multiplex PCR; TCRdb's version includes in-frame clones alone and lacks a portion of them. The sample has millions of clones, 85% to 95% seen once. This receptor was obtained from a man between 18 and 35 years old in good health. The V and J genes are TRBV6-6 and TRBJ1-1; possibly TRBD1 for D (5 bases). Sequences were obtained from naive CD4+ T cells sorted from blood. Regarding subset: CD45RA+ positively selected. The CDR3 spells CASSYSSQGATEAFF. For the CDR3, the DNA is TGTGCCAGCAGTTACTCCTCCCAGGGCGCCACTGAAGCTTTCTTT.